This record looks at one TCR beta chain sequence and its context. The data stem from a study of blood T cell repertoires in COVID-19. Turning to the study itself: In each case, the material was cDNA or gDNA derived from T cells, B-cell-depleted T cells, or PBMCs.

Trimming took 3 bases from V and 4 from J, leaving 9 bases between them. Germline lookup yields CDR1 SGDLS and CDR2 YYNGEE. This CDR3 comprises 13 residues. Libraries were prepared by immunoSEQ multiplex PCR; TCRdb keeps only in-frame clonotypes and omits some of them. The table includes roughly 160,000 clones, less than 85% detected once. Seattle's enrolled individuals joined amid active infection and were then monitored longitudinally. The source of this sequence is an older woman with COVID-19, enrolled during active disease. Specimen: peripheral blood. The chain uses TRBV9 and TRBJ2-3; D unresolved. CDR3 in amino acids: CASSDNFPDTQYF. DNA of the CDR3: TGTGCCAGCAGCGATAACTTCCCAGATACGCAGTATTTT. The complete variable domain, with remaining parts taken from reference TRBV9 and TRBJ2-3, reads DSGVTQTPKHLITATGQRVTLRCSPRSGDLSVYWYQQSLDQGLQFLIQYYNGEERAKGNILERFSAQQFPDLHSELNLSSLELGDSALYFCASSDNFPDTQYFGPGTRLTVL.